Described below is a single T cell receptor (beta chain) sequence and its context. Its antigen is currently unknown. Using a J-beta primer mix together with a sample-barcoded 5' primer, a second PCR was run for roughly 7 to 11 cycles. A 12-random-nucleotide template-switch adaptor tagged each cDNA molecule. TCRdb called the 5' RACE reads again in MiXCR, with one record for every CDR3 protein. This table has nearly 1 million distinct CDR3 sequences, roughly 47% appearing once. These data are taken from a study of blood T cells in healthy people across ages. Study results and caveats: Long-lived and aged donors differed, with more naive CD4+ cells and higher diversity in the long-lived.

Per germline, CDR1 SGHRS and CDR2 YFSETQ. Trimming cost V 2 bases and J 2 bases, with 11 bases left between them. This CDR3 has 14 residues. Extractions gave at least 6 micrograms of total RNA per sample. This sequence originates from a woman aged 55-70 years in good health. The J gene is TRBJ2-7, the V gene TRBV5-1, with D possibly matching TRBD1 (5 bases). The sample was blood. DNA for the CDR3: TGCGCCAGCAGCTTCAACGTCAGGGCCTACGAGCAGTACTTC. This translates into CASSFNVRAYEQYF.